The rows below give T cell receptor beta chains drawn from one sample of a study of blood T cell repertoires in COVID-19. The table came from immunoSEQ multiplex PCR; TCRdb's copy has only in-frame clones and leaves some out. The table lists approximately 230,000 clones, about 89% of them singletons. Material: PBMCs or T cells enriched from blood (not recorded which). The receptor set was obtained from a woman aged 25 to 39 who had recovered from COVID-19. Each CDR3 is given with its conserved first and last residue. A D gene is named only where the DNA matches it firmly.

>TRBD2|TRBV27|TRBJ2-2
TGTGCCAGCAGGACCCTCGGACTAGCAGCCGGGGAGCTGTTTTTT
CASRTLGLAAGELFF
>TRBD1|TRBV9|TRBJ1-3
TGTGCCAGCAGCGTTTCCCCCGGGACAGGGGCTGGAAACACCATATATTTT
CASSVSPGTGAGNTIYF
>NA|TRBV11-1|TRBJ1-3
TGTGCCAGCAGCTTCCGGACGGGAAGCTCTGGAAACACCATATATTTT
CASSFRTGSSGNTIYF
>NA|TRBV27|TRBJ2-7
TGTGCCAGCAGTCCCGGATCTAGCTACGAGCAGTACTTC
CASSPGSSYEQYF
>NA|TRBV4-3|TRBJ2-5
TGCGCCAGCAGCCAAGGGAGACGAGGGACCCAGTACTTC
CASSQGRRGTQYF
>NA|TRBV27|TRBJ1-5
TGTGCCAGCAGTTTAGAATGGGGGGGTCAAGGGCCCCAGCATTTT
CASSLEWGGQGPQHF
>NA|TRBV6-5|TRBJ1-6
TGTGCCAGCTCCGGGGATAATTCACCCCTCCACTTT
CASSGDNSPLHF
>TRBD1|TRBV28|TRBJ2-3
TGTGCCAGCAGTCCGGACAGGGGGTTGAGAGATACGCAGTATTTT
CASSPDRGLRDTQYF
>TRBD1|TRBV28|TRBJ2-7
TGTGCCAGCAGTCCTCCGGGACAGCCACAGTACTTC
CASSPPGQPQYF
>TRBD1|TRBV13|TRBJ1-2
TGTGCCAGCAGCTTAACCAGGGGGGAATTTAACTATGGCTACACCTTC
CASSLTRGEFNYGYTF
>NA|TRBV10-3|TRBJ1-4
TGTGCCATCGGGGAGGGGGGAAGAAATGAAAAACTGTTTTTT
CAIGEGGRNEKLFF
>TRBD1|TRBV9|TRBJ2-7
TGTGCCAGCAGCGTAGGTCCGGGACAGGGGACCTACGAGCAGTACTTC
CASSVGPGQGTYEQYF
>NA|TRBV25-1|TRBJ1-4
TGTGCCAGCAGTGAATATGGGTTCAGGACCACGGGGGAAAAACTGTTTTTT
CASSEYGFRTTGEKLFF
>NA|TRBV7-9|TRBJ2-7
TGTGCCAGCAGCTCTCCGCTTCAGAGGGCTAACGAGCAGTACTTC
CASSSPLQRANEQYF
>TRBD2|TRBV30|TRBJ2-1
TGTGCCTGGAGTGTAACTAGCGGGAGAGTTAGTGAGCAGTTCTTC
CAWSVTSGRVSEQFF
>TRBD1|TRBV19|TRBJ2-7
TGTGCCAGTAGTGGTACCGGGACAGGGGTGTCCTACGAGCAGTACTTC
CASSGTGTGVSYEQYF
>NA|TRBV5-6|TRBJ1-1
TGTGCCAGCAGCTTTCTAGGGGCATGGATGAACACTGAAGCTTTCTTT
CASSFLGAWMNTEAFF
>NA|TRBV3-1/TRBV3-2|TRBJ1-5
TGTGCCAGCAGCCAAGGTTTGAACGGGGTACCGTGGGGTGGCAATCAGCCCCAGCATTTT
CASSQGLNGVPWGGNQPQHF
>NA|TRBV5-1|TRBJ2-2
TGCGCCAGCAGCTTACGGGACTCGAGCACCGGGGAGCTGTTTTTT
CASSLRDSSTGELFF
>NA|TRBV14|TRBJ2-3
TGTGCCAGCAGCCCATGGACAGGCACAGATACGCAGTATTTT
CASSPWTGTDTQYF
>TRBD2|TRBV9|TRBJ2-1
TGTGCCAGCAGCGTTTCCGGGAGGCACAATGAGCAGTTCTTC
CASSVSGRHNEQFF
>NA|TRBV10-3|TRBJ1-4
TGTGCCATCAGTGACACCGGGACAATCGAGGGAGCAACTAATGAAAAACTGTTTTTT
CAISDTGTIEGATNEKLFF
>TRBD1|TRBV28|TRBJ1-1
TGTGCCATTATACAGGGGGCGGATACTGAAGCTTTCTTT
CAIIQGADTEAFF